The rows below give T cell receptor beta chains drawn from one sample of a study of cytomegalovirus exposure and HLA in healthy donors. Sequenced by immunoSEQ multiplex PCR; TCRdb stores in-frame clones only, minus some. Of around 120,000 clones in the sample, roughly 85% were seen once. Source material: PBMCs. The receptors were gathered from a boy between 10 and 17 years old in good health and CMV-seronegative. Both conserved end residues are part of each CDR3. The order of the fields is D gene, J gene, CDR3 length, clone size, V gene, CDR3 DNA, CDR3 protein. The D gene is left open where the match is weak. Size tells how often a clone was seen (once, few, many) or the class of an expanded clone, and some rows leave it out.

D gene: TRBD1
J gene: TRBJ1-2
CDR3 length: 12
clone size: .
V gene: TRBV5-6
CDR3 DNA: TGTGCCAGCAGCTCGGGACAGTACGGCTACACCTTC
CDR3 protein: CASSSGQYGYTF

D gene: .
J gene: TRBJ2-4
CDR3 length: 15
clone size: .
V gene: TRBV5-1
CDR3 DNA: TGCGCCAGCGCAGCTTGGACTGGGTCCGGGAACATTCAGTACTTC
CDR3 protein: CASAAWTGSGNIQYF

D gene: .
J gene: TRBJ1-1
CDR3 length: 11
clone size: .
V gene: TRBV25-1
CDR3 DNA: TGTGCCAGCAGTGAATCGGGGGGAGCTTTCTTT
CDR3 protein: CASSESGGAFF

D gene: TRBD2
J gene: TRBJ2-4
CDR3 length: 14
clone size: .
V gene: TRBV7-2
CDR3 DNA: TGTGCCAGCAGCTTAGTAGCGGGAGACGGCATTCAGTACTTC
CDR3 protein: CASSLVAGDGIQYF

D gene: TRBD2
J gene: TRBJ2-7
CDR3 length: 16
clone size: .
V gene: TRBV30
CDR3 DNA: TGTGCCTGGAGTATCTTCGGCTCGGGAGGCTCCTACGAGCAGTACTTC
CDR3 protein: CAWSIFGSGGSYEQYF

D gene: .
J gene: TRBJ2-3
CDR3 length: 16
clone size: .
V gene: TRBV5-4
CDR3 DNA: TGTGCCAGCAGCTTGGCCACGGCTAGCGAGGTGAATACGCAGTATTTT
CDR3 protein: CASSLATASEVNTQYF

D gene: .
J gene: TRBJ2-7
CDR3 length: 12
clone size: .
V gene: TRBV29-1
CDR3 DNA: TGCAGCGTTGCCGAGCCAGGTCGCGAGCAGTACTTC
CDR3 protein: CSVAEPGREQYF

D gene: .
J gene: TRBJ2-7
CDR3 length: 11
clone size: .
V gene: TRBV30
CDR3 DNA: TGTGCCTGGAGGGCAGCCTACGAGCAGTACTTC
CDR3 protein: CAWRAAYEQYF

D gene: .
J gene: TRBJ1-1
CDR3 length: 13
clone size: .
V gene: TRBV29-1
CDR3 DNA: TGCAGCGCCGTTATGGGGGGGAACACTGAAGCTTTCTTT
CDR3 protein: CSAVMGGNTEAFF

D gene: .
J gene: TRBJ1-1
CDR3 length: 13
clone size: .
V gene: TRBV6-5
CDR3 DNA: TGTGCCAGCAGTGCTCAGGGGAACACTGAAGCTTTCTTT
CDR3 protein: CASSAQGNTEAFF

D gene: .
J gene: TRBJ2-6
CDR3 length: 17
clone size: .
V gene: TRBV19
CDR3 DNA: TGTGCCAGTAGTTCGGACAGATACAACTCTGGGGCCAACGTCCTGACTTTC
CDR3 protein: CASSSDRYNSGANVLTF

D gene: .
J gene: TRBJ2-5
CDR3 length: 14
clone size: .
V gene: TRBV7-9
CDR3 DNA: TGTGCCAGCAGCCCAACACCGGAAGCGGAGACCCAGTACTTC
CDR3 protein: CASSPTPEAETQYF

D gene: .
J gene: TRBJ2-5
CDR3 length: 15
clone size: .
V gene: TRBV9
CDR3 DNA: TGTGCCAGCAGCTTATCGGGACACCACCAAGAGACCCAGTACTTC
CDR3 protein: CASSLSGHHQETQYF

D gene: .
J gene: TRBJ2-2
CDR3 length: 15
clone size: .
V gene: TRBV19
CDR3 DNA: TGTGCCAGTAGTATGTCGGAGCTGAACACCGGGGAGCTGTTTTTT
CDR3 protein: CASSMSELNTGELFF

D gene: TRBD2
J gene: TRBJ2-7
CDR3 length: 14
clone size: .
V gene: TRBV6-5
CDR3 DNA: TGTGCCAGCAAACCCGGACTAGCGGGAAGGGAGCAGTACTTC
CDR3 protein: CASKPGLAGREQYF

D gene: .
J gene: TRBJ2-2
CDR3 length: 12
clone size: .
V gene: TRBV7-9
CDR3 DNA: TGTTCCAGCAGCTTATTTTCTGGGGAGCTGTTTTTT
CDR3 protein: CSSSLFSGELFF

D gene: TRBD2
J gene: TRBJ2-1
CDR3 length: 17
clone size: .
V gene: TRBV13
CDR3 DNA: TGTGCCGCCGCAGACCCTCGGGCGGGAGGGCCGCACAATGAGCAGTTCTTC
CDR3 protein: CAAADPRAGGPHNEQFF

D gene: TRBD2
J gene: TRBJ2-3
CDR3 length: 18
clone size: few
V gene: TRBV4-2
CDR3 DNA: TGTGCCAGCAGCCAAGGCCGGACTAGCGGGAGGGCCACAGATACGCAGTATTTT
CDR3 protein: CASSQGRTSGRATDTQYF

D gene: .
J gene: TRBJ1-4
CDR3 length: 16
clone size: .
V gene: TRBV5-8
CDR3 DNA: TGTGCCAGCAGCGCAAACCCACAGGGCTTAAATGAAAAACTGTTTTTT
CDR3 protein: CASSANPQGLNEKLFF

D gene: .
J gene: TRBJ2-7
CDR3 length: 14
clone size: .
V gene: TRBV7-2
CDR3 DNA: TGTGCCAGCAGCTTAGAGGGAGGAAGCTACGAGCAGTACTTC
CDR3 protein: CASSLEGGSYEQYF

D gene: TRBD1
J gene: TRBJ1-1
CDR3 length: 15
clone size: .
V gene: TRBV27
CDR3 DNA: TGTGCCAGCAGTTTATCGATCAGGGACAGGGGATATGCTTTCTTT
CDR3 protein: CASSLSIRDRGYAFF

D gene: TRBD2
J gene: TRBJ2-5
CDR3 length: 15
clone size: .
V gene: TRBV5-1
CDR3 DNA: TGCGCCAGCAGCTTGGGAGTGGCGGGAGACGAGACCCAGTACTTC
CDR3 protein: CASSLGVAGDETQYF

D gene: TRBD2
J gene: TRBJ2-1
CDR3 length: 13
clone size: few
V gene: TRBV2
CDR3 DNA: TGTGCCAGCACCCGGGAGGAGTACAATGAGCAGTTCTTC
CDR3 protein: CASTREEYNEQFF

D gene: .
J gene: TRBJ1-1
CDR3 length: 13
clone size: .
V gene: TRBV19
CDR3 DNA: TGTGCCAGTAGGCAAACAGGCGCCACTGAAGCTTTCTTT
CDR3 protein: CASRQTGATEAFF

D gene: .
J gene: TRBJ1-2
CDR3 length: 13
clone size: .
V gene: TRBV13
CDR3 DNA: TGTGCCAGCAGCTTAGGCCAGGGACACCGCTACACCTTC
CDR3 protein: CASSLGQGHRYTF

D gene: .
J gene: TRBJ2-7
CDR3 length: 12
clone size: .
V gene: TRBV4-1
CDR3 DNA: TGCGCCAGCAGCCAAGTAGAAAACGAGCAGTACTTC
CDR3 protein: CASSQVENEQYF

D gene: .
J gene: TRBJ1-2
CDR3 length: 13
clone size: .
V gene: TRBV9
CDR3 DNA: TGTGCCAGCAGCGTAGAAGGGGGCTATGGCTACACCTTC
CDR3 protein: CASSVEGGYGYTF

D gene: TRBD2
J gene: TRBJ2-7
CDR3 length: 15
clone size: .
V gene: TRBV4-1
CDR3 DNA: TGCGCCAGCAGCCATCCCGCGGGAGGGAGGTACGAGCAGTACTTC
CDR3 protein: CASSHPAGGRYEQYF

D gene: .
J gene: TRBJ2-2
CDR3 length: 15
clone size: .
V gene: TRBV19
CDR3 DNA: TGTGCCAGTAGTAAGGCGGTGCTGTACACCGGGGAGCTGTTTTTT
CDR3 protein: CASSKAVLYTGELFF

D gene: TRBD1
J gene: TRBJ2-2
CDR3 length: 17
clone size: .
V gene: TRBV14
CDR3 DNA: TGTGCCAGCAGTCCTTGGACAGGCCTATCGAACACCGGGGAGCTGTTTTTT
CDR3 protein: CASSPWTGLSNTGELFF

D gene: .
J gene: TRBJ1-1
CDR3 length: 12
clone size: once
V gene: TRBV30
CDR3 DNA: TGTGCCTTCAGGGCGGTGAACACTGAAGCTTTCTTT
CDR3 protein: CAFRAVNTEAFF

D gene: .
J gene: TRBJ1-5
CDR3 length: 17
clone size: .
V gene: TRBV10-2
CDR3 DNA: TGCGCCAGCAGTGACTCTCTCGGTGTCGGGGTCAATCAGCCCCAGCATTTT
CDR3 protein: CASSDSLGVGVNQPQHF

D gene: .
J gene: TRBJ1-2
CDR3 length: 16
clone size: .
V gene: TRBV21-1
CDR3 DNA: TGTGCCAGCAGTCAAGGGGGACAGGGAAAAGTTTATGGCTACACCTTC
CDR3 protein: CASSQGGQGKVYGYTF

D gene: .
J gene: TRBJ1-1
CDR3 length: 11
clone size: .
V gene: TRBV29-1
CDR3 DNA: TGCAGCGTAAACAGGGTGGGTGAAGCTTTCTTT
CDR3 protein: CSVNRVGEAFF

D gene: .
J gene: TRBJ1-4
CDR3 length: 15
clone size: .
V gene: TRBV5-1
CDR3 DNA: TGCGCCAGCAGCCGACGTGGGGGGGCCGATGAAAAACTGTTTTTT
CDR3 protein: CASSRRGGADEKLFF

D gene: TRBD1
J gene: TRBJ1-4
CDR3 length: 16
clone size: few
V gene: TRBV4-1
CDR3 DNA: TGCGCCAGCAGCCAAGGTCGGGACAGGGAAGGAGAAAAACTGTTTTTT
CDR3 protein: CASSQGRDREGEKLFF

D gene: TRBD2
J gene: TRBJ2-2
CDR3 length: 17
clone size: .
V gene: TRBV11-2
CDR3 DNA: TGTGCCAGCAGCTTAATCGTCGGGGGGGGAGCATCTGGGGAGCTGTTTTTT
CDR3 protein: CASSLIVGGGASGELFF

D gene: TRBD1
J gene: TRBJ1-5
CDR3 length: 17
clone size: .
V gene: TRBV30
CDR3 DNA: TGTGCCTGGAGCCTGGGACAGGGATATTTGAGCAATCAGCCCCAGCATTTT
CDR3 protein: CAWSLGQGYLSNQPQHF

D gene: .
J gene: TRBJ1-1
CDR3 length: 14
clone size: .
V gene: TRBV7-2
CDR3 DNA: TGTGCCAGCAGCCCGGGGTCGGTGGGCACTGAAGCTTTCTTT
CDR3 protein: CASSPGSVGTEAFF

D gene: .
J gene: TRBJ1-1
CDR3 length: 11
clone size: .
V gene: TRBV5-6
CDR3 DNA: TGTGCCAGCAGCTTCCGGGGGGAAGCTTTCTTT
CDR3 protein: CASSFRGEAFF

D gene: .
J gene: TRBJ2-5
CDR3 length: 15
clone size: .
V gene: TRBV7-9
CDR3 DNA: TGTGCCAGCAGCCTCTCCCGGTACCAACAAGAGACCCAGTACTTC
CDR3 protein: CASSLSRYQQETQYF

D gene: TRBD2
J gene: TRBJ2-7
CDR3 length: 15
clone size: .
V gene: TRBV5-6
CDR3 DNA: TGTGCCAGCAGCTCCCTAGCGGGAGCTACCTACGAGCAGTACTTC
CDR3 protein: CASSSLAGATYEQYF

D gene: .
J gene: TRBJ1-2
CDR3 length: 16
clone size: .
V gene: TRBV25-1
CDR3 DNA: TGTGCCAGCAGTGACCCCGGGCAGGGGCCTAACTATGGCTACACCTTC
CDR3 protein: CASSDPGQGPNYGYTF

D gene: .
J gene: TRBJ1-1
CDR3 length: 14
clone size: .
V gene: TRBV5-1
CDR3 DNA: TGCGCCAGCCGCCAGGGGACCATGAACACTGAAGCTTTCTTT
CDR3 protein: CASRQGTMNTEAFF

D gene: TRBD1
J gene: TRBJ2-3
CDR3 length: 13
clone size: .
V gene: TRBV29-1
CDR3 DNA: TGCAGCGTTGGAGGGGGCGCGGGAGATACGCAGTATTTT
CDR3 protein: CSVGGGAGDTQYF

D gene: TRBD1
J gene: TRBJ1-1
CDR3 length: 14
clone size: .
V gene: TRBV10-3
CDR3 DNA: TGTGCCATCACCAAGACAGGGGTTCGAGGTGAAGCTTTCTTT
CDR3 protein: CAITKTGVRGEAFF

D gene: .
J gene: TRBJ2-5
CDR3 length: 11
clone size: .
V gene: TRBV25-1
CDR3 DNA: TGTGCCAGCAGTGTGAGGGAGACCCAGTACTTC
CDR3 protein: CASSVRETQYF

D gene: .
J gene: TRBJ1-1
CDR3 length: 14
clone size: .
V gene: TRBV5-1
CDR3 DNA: TGCGCCAGCAGCTTGAGGCGGGCGAACACTGAAGCTTTCTTT
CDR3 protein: CASSLRRANTEAFF

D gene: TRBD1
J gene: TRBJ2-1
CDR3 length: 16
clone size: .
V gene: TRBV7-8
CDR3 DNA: TGTGCCAGCAGCCGGCCACAGGGGAGCTCCTACAATGAGCAGTTCTTC
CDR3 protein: CASSRPQGSSYNEQFF

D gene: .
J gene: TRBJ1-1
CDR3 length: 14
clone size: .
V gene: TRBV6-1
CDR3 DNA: TGTGCCAGCAGTGATCGGGGGAAAAACACTGAAGCTTTCTTT
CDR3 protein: CASSDRGKNTEAFF

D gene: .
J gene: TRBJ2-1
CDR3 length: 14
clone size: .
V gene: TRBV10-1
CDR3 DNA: TGCGCCAGCAGGGACAGTTGTACCTACAATGAGCAGTTCTTC
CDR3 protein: CASRDSCTYNEQFF

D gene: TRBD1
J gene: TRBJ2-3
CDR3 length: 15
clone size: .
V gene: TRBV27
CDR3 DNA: TGTGCCAGCAGTAGGGGGACAGGGAGGGCAGATACGCAGTATTTT
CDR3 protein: CASSRGTGRADTQYF

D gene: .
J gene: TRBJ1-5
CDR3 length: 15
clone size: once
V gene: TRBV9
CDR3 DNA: TGTGCCAGCAGCACTTCAGGCAGAAACAATCAGCCCCAGCATTTT
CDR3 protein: CASSTSGRNNQPQHF

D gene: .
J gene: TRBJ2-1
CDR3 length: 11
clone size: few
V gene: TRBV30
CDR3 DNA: TGTGCCTCGGGTAACTACAATGAGCAGTTCTTC
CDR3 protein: CASGNYNEQFF

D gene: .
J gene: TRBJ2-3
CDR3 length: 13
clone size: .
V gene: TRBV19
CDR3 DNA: TGTGCCACTACTGCTACGGGCACAGATACGCAGTATTTT
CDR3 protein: CATTATGTDTQYF